The 25 T cell receptor beta chains below were found in one sample sequenced in a study of T cell repertoires in cytomegalovirus infection. The antigens for these receptors are not known. TCRdb re-called the reads through MiXCR, storing one row per CDR3 protein. The table lists 30,000 to 40,000 distinct CDR3 sequences, 40% to 65% of them singletons, with approximately 90% in the top ten. Sequenced material: CD8+ T cells from cultured PBMCs, taken from culture after CMV antigen stimulation. All receptors derive from a human donor in good health (CMV status not recorded). Some clones in this sample may be carry-over from other donors' samples.

The V call is TRBV6-8, the J call TRBJ1-2; a weak D match, TRBD1 (6 bases). Trimming removed 2 bases at V and 8 bases at J, with 15 bases between. The CDR3 loop spans 14 amino acids. Per the germline V gene, CDR1 is MNHGY and CDR2 is SAAAGT. The CDR3 sequence: CASSYRQVEDGYTF. The CDR3 coding sequence is TGTGCCAGCAGTTACCGACAGGTGGAAGACGGCTACACCTTC.

This clonotype has only a few counts. V gene TRBV7-8 combines with J gene TRBJ2-7; D remains ambiguous. V was pared by 6 bases and J by 5 bases, with 5 bases between. CDR3 size: 10 residues. Germline-derived CDR1 and CDR2 are SGHVS and FQNEAQ. CDR3 sequence reads: CASRGNEQYF. CDR3 nucleotide sequence: TGTGCCAGCAGGGGGAACGAGCAGTACTTC.

This clonotype was seen just once. V is TRBV11-2 and J is TRBJ1-2; 8 nucleotides align to TRBD1. V lost 5 bases to trimming and J lost 4 bases; unmatched junction nucleotides: 6. The CDR3 is 14 residues long. Germline CDR1 is SGHAT and CDR2 is FQNNGV. This CDR3 is CASSGDRGLYGYTF. The CDR3 DNA reads as TGTGCCAGCAGCGGTGACAGGGGACTCTATGGCTACACCTTC.

The chain employs TRBV9 and TRBJ2-6; D not certain. V was trimmed by 8 bases and J by 1 base, leaving 4 bases between them. There are 12 residues in the CDR3. Germline V gene lookup returns CDR1 SGDLS and CDR2 YYNGEE. The CDR3: CASGSGANVLTF. The CDR3 region has the DNA TGTGCCAGTGGGTCTGGGGCCAACGTCCTGACTTTC. The whole variable domain, remainder taken from reference TRBV9 and TRBJ2-6, is DSGVTQTPKHLITATGQRVTLRCSPRSGDLSVYWYQQSLDQGLQFLIQYYNGEERAKGNILERFSAQQFPDLHSELNLSSLELGDSALYFCASGSGANVLTFGAGSRLTVL.

The V call is TRBV5-4, the J call TRBJ2-5; 7 bases fit TRBD2. This CDR3 spans 16 amino acids. V shed 1 base and J 3 bases; nucleotides not matched to a gene: 9. Germline values: CDR1 SGHNT, CDR2 YYREEE (reference sequence). This chain's CDR3 is CASSLMRETKKETQYF. As DNA, the CDR3 is TGTGCCAGCAGCTTGATGCGGGAGACAAAGAAAGAGACCCAGTACTTC.

The table lists this clonotype with a few counts. The rearrangement uses TRBV7-2 and TRBJ2-7; D remains ambiguous. Germline V CDR1 and CDR2: SGHTA, FQGNSA. Trimming stripped 1 base from V and 0 bases from J, with 7 bases between. The CDR3 spans 14 residues. CDR3 in amino acids: CASSLGSLSYEQYF. CDR3 DNA sequence: TGTGCCAGCAGCTTAGGCAGTCTCTCCTACGAGCAGTACTTC.

The chain carries TRBV7-3 and TRBJ2-7; 13 positions agree with TRBD2. The CDR3 has 17 residues. Germline CDR1 reads SGHTA; CDR2 reads FQGTGA. The V segment lost 2 bases and the J segment 4 bases; nucleotides outside the gene matches: 8. The CDR3 nucleotides are TGTGCCAGCAGCTTATCCCGACTAGCGGGAGGATTTTACGAGCAGTACTTC. Its translation is CASSLSRLAGGFYEQYF.

The CDR3, as DNA: TGTGCCAGCAGTTCACTCCGAACAGGGGGCACTGAAGCTTTCTTT. This gives the protein CASSSLRTGGTEAFF. The chain joins TRBV28 to TRBJ1-1, with 8 positions matching TRBD1. This CDR3 spans 15 amino acids. Germline V gene lookup returns CDR1 MDHEN and CDR2 SYDVKM. The J segment lost 4 bases and the V segment lost 4 bases, leaving 8 bases of the junction unmatched. Based on the CDR3 plus reference TRBV28 and TRBJ1-1, the full variable domain is DVKVTQSSRYLVKRTGEKVFLECVQDMDHENMFWYRQDPGLGLRLIYFSYDVKMKEKGDIPEGYSVSREKKERFSLILESASTNQTSMYLCASSSLRTGGTEAFFGQGTRLTVV.

The genes are TRBV25-1 and TRBJ2-5; the D is unclear. Germline assignment: CDR1 MGHDK and CDR2 SYGVNS. V was clipped by 5 bases and J by 0 bases, with 10 bases between them. This CDR3 spans 14 amino acids. The CDR3 sequence: CASSQIEYQETQYF. In nucleotides, the CDR3 is TGTGCCAGCAGTCAGATTGAGTACCAAGAGACCCAGTACTTC.

This clonotype came up many times. The chain is built from TRBV6-6 and TRBJ2-1; the D is unclear. This CDR3 has 12 amino acids. Germline V gene sequence: CDR1 MNHNY, CDR2 SVGAGI (reference sequence). Trimming cost V 5 bases and J 2 bases, with 4 bases left between them. CDR3 protein: CASSRPYNEQFF. The DNA for the CDR3 is TGTGCCAGCAGTCGACCCTACAATGAGCAGTTCTTC.

This rearrangement joins TRBV5-1 to TRBJ2-3; 10 bases line up with TRBD1. Unmatched junction bases numbered 8, after V lost 4 bases and J lost 6 bases. Germline V gene data show CDR1 as SGHRS and CDR2 as YFSETQ. The CDR3 runs to 15 residues. DNA of the CDR3: TGCGCCAGCAGCCCGGACAGGGGGGCGAAGGATACGCAGTATTTT. Its protein product is CASSPDRGAKDTQYF.

The chain joins TRBV2 to TRBJ2-1, with 8 positions matching TRBD2. Germline CDR1 reads SNHLY; CDR2 reads FYNNEI. The ends lost 6 bases at V and 10 bases at J; junction bases unmatched: 5. CDR3 length equals 12 residues. In DNA, the CDR3 is TGTGCCAGCAGGCTGGCTAGCGGGGAGCAGTTCTTC. This sequence encodes CASRLASGEQFF.

The chain joins TRBV28 to TRBJ2-7; D perhaps matches TRBD2 (5 bases). The ends were cut back, 7 bases at V and 1 base at J, with 20 bases in the middle. The CDR3 is 16 residues long. Germline V gene data show CDR1 as MDHEN and CDR2 as SYDVKM. CDR3 sequence: CASTTPGREASYEQYF. Written as DNA, the CDR3 is TGTGCCAGCACCACTCCCGGACGGGAAGCTTCCTACGAGCAGTACTTC.

The chain links TRBV10-3 to TRBJ1-4; 10 bases line up with TRBD1. CDR3 length: 17 amino acids. Germline V gene sequence: CDR1 ENHRY, CDR2 SYGVKD. Trimming removed 4 bases from V and 2 bases from J; junction bases left unmatched: 7. The CDR3 nucleotides read TGTGCCATCAGTGCCGGACAGGGGGTATGGACTAATGAAAAACTGTTTTTT. Protein product: CAISAGQGVWTNEKLFF.

A few counts support this clonotype. The chain combines TRBV20-1 with TRBJ2-1, with D perhaps TRBD1 (6 bases). Per germline, CDR1 DFQATT and CDR2 SNEGSKA (reference sequence). The CDR3 consists of 17 residues. V lost 2 bases, J lost 1 base, and 18 bases lay in between. The CDR3 DNA sequence: TGCAGTGCTAGACCCCCCGCAGGGGATGGGTCCTACAATGAGCAGTTCTTC. Translation gives CSARPPAGDGSYNEQFF.

The rearrangement links TRBV5-5 to TRBJ2-1; tentatively, D is TRBD2 (5 bases). Germline V lookup: CDR1 SGHKS, CDR2 YYEKEE (reference sequence). Trimming pared 5 bases from V and 1 base from J, leaving 13 bases between. The CDR3 has 15 amino acids. For the CDR3, the DNA is TGTGCCAGCAGTACCAAAGCGGATTCCTACAATGAGCAGTTCTTC. Protein: CASSTKADSYNEQFF.

On this clonotype itself: It may be a read error: a sequence one base away is much more abundant. The gene calls are TRBV11-2 and TRBJ2-5, with TRBD2 identical over 9 bases. Germline trimming cut 5 bases from V and 5 bases from J; bases unmatched to any gene: 15. Germline CDR1 reads SGHAT; CDR2 reads FQNNGV. This CDR3 has 17 residues. The CDR3 is CASSLPSVLAGGETQYF. The CDR3 region has the DNA TGTGCCAGCAGCCTCCCTTCTGTACTAGCGGGTGGGGAGACCCAGTACTTC.

The chain is built from TRBV15 and TRBJ2-7; 8 nucleotides line up with TRBD1. Germline V gives CDR1 LNHNV, CDR2 YYDKDF (reference sequence). After removal of 0 bases from V and 4 bases from J, the junction contained 11 bases not matched to a gene. The length of the CDR3 is 17 residues. CDR3 nucleotide sequence: TGTGCCACCAGCAGAGATGGGGTTTTGGACAGGGCATACGAGCAGTACTTC. This encodes CATSRDGVLDRAYEQYF.

This clonotype has only a few counts. This chain links TRBV7-2 with TRBJ1-2, with 11 bases lining up with TRBD1. Germline V gene sequence: CDR1 SGHTA, CDR2 FQGNSA. Trimming cost V 2 bases and J 3 bases; bases outside gene matches: 5. This CDR3 spans 16 amino acids. CDR3 DNA: TGTGCCAGCAGCTTATCGTCGGGACAGGGGGACTATGGCTACACCTTC. Amino acids: CASSLSSGQGDYGYTF.

The chain has TRBV12-3 or TRBV12-4 and TRBJ2-2; D is ambiguous. This CDR3 is built from 15 residues. V lost 6 bases and J 5 bases, leaving 16 bases between the germline ends. The CDR3 DNA follows: TGTGCCAGCAGCGATGACCGAGATTGGACCGGGGAGCTGTTTTTT. It yields the protein CASSDDRDWTGELFF.

The V and J genes are TRBV7-3 and TRBJ2-3, with D perhaps TRBD2 (5 bases). V dropped 5 bases and J dropped 5 bases, with 17 bases sitting between them. CDR1 is SGHTA and CDR2 is FQGTGA in the germline V gene. The CDR3 spans 15 residues. CDR3 coding DNA: TGTGCCAGCAGCCCTTCCGGGATCGGCCAAGATACGCAGTATTTT. Translated, it gives CASSPSGIGQDTQYF.

This chain connects TRBV4-2 to TRBJ2-1; 14 positions match TRBD2. The germline CDR1 and CDR2 sequences are LGHNA and YNFKEQ. The CDR3 is 16 residues long. The V and J ends lost 2 bases and 13 bases, in that order; junction bases with no gene match: 10. CDR3 protein: CASSQSGTSGRPKQFF. The CDR3 DNA sequence: TGTGCCAGCAGCCAATCCGGGACTAGCGGGAGACCCAAACAGTTCTTC.

V and J are TRBV7-8 and TRBJ2-7; D is unclear. This CDR3 comprises 13 residues. Trimming removed 3 bases at V and 3 bases at J, with 9 bases between. Germline loops: CDR1 SGHVS, CDR2 FQNEAQ. The CDR3 is CASSLAESYEQYF. CDR3 bases: TGTGCCAGCAGCTTGGCGGAGAGCTACGAGCAGTACTTC.

J is TRBJ2-1 and V is TRBV6-6; 8 positions match TRBD1. Germline CDR1 MNHNY, CDR2 SVGAGI (reference sequence). The junction had 5 bases not matched to a gene; V was cut back by 0 bases and J by 7 bases. The CDR3 is 15 amino acids. DNA of the CDR3: TGTGCCAGCAGTTACTCTCAGGGGGCGCGAAATGAGCAGTTCTTC. Protein sequence: CASSYSQGARNEQFF.

The chain is built from TRBV7-3 and TRBJ1-2; 9 bases are a match to TRBD1. From germline, CDR1 is SGHTA and CDR2 FQGTGA. Unmatched junction bases numbered 3, after V lost 5 bases and J lost 2 bases. This CDR3 has 14 amino acids. The CDR3 reads CASSPGQGNYGYTF. DNA of the CDR3: TGTGCCAGCAGCCCGGGACAGGGCAACTATGGCTACACCTTC.